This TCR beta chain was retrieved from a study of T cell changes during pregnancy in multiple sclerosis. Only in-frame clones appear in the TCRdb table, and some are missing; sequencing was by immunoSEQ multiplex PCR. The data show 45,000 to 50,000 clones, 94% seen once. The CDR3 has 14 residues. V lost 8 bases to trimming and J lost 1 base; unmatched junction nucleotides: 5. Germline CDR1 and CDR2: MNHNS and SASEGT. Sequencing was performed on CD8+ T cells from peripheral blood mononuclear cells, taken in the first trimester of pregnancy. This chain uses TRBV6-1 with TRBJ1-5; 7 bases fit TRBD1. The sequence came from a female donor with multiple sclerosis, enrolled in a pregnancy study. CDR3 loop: CASEGGGSNQPQHF. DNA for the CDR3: TGTGCCAGCGAAGGAGGGGGCAGCAATCAGCCCCAGCATTTT.